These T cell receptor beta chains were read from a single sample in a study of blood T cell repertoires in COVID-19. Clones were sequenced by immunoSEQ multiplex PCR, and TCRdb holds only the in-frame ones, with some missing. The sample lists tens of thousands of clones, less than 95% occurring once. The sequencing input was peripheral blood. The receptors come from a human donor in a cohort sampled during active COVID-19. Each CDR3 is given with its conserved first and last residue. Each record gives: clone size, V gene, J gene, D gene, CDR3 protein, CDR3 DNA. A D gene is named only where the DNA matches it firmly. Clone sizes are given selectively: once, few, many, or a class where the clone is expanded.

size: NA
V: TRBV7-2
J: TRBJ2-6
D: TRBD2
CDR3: CASSLTRLAGVSGANVLTF
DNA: TGTGCCAGCAGCCTAACCCGACTAGCGGGAGTCTCTGGGGCCAACGTCCTGACTTTC

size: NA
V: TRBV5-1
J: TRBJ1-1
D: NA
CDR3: CASSLEQQMNTEAFF
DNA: TGCGCCAGCAGCTTGGAACAGCAAATGAACACTGAAGCTTTCTTT

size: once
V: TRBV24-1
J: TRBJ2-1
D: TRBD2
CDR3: CATSDRGGGAYNEQFF
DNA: TGTGCCACCAGTGATCGGGGGGGAGGTGCCTACAATGAGCAGTTCTTC

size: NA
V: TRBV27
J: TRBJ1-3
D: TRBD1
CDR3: CASSLTQGRGNTIYF
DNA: TGTGCCAGCAGTCTCACACAGGGGAGAGGAAACACCATATATTTT

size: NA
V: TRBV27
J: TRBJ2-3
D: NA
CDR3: CASSSLTSKDTQYF
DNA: TGTGCCAGCAGCTCCCTGACTAGTAAAGATACGCAGTATTTT

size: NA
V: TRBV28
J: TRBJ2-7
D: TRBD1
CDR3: CASSVVIQGSYEQYF
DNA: TGTGCCAGCAGTGTCGTCATACAGGGGTCCTACGAGCAGTACTTC

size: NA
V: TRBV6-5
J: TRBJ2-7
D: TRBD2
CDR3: CASSGTSGYSYEQYF
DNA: TGTGCCAGCAGCGGGACTAGCGGATATTCCTACGAGCAGTACTTC

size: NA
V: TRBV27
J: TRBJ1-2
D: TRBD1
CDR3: CASRLTGTGASGYTF
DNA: TGTGCCAGCAGACTCACCGGGACAGGGGCTTCTGGCTACACCTTC

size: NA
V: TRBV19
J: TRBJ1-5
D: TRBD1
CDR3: CASSSGGHQPQHF
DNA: TGTGCCAGTAGTTCAGGGGGACATCAGCCCCAGCATTTT

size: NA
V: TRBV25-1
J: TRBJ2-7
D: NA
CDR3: CASSAGFYEQYF
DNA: TGTGCCAGCAGTGCAGGGTTCTACGAGCAGTACTTC

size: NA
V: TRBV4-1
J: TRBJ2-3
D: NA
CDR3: CASSQDVRTLTDTQYF
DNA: TGCGCCAGCAGCCAAGATGTTCGGACTCTCACAGATACGCAGTATTTT

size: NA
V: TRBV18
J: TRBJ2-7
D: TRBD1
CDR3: CASSPIRTGGSYEQYF
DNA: TGTGCCAGCTCACCAATCCGGACAGGGGGCTCCTACGAGCAGTACTTC

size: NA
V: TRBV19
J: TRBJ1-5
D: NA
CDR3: CASSMRGPGNQPQHF
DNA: TGTGCCAGTAGTATGCGGGGGCCTGGCAATCAGCCCCAGCATTTT

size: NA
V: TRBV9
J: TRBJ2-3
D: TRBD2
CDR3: CASSVVLAGGTDTQYF
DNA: TGTGCCAGCAGCGTAGTTTTAGCGGGAGGGACAGATACGCAGTATTTT

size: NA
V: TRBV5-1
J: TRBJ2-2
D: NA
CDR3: CASSLSRDTGELFF
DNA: TGCGCCAGCAGCTTGTCGAGAGACACCGGGGAGCTGTTTTTT

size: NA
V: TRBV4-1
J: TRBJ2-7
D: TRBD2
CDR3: CASSQPGLAGSQEYF
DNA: TGCGCCAGCAGCCAACCGGGACTAGCGGGATCTCAGGAGTACTTC

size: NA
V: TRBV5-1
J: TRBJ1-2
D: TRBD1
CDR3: CASSPGGQEGTF
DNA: TGCGCCAGCAGCCCCGGGGGACAGGAGGGCACCTTC

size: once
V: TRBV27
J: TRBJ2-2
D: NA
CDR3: CASSPTSRDTGELFF
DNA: TGTGCCAGCAGCCCCACGTCGCGGGATACCGGGGAGCTGTTTTTT

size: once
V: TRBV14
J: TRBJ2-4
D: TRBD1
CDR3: CASSYSRGTGEVQYF
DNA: TGTGCCAGCAGCTATTCCCGAGGGACAGGGGAGGTTCAGTACTTC

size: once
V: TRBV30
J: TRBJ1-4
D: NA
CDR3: CAWNLGSFGHGLNEKLFF
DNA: TGTGCCTGGAATCTGGGGTCTTTCGGACACGGTCTTAATGAAAAACTGTTTTTT

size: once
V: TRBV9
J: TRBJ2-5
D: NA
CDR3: CASSLEGAGKTQYF
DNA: TGTGCCAGCAGCCTCGAGGGGGCGGGAAAGACCCAGTACTTC

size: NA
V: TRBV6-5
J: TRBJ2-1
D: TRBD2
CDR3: CASPGTSALNEQFF
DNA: TGTGCCAGCCCCGGGACTAGCGCCCTTAATGAGCAGTTCTTC

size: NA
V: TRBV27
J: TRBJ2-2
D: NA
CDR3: CATKQGTNTGELFF
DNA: TGTGCCACCAAACAGGGAACGAACACCGGGGAGCTGTTTTTT

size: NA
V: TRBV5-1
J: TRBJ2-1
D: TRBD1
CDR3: CASSVRQGDNEQFF
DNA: TGCGCCAGCAGCGTCAGACAGGGAGACAATGAGCAGTTCTTC

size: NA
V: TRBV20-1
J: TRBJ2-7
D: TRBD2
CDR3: CSASGLDKYEQYF
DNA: TGCAGTGCGAGTGGACTAGATAAGTACGAGCAGTACTTC

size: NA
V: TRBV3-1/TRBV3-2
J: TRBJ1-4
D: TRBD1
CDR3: CASSQGTGGHEKLFF
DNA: TGTGCCAGCAGCCAAGGGACAGGGGGACATGAAAAACTGTTTTTT

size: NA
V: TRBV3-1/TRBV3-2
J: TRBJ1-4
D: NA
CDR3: CASSLGSGVEKLFF
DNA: TGTGCCAGCAGCCTGGGATCGGGGGTTGAAAAACTGTTTTTT

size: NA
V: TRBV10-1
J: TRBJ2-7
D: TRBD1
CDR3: CASRTGGCEQYF
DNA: TGCGCCAGCAGGACAGGGGGCTGCGAGCAGTACTTC

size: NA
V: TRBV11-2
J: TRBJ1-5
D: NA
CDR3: CASSLEPTGQPQHF
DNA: TGTGCCAGCAGCTTAGAGCCCACAGGTCAGCCCCAGCATTTT

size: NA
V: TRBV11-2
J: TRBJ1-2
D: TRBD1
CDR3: CASSLRVGTGENGYTF
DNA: TGTGCCAGCAGCCTAAGGGTCGGGACAGGGGAAAATGGCTACACCTTC

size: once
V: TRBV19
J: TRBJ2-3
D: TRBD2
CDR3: CASSIAGRDTDTQYF
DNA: TGTGCCAGTAGTATAGCCGGGAGGGACACAGATACGCAGTATTTT

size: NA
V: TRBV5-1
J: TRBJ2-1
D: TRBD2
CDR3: CASSRAGTSGNEQFF
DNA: TGCGCCAGCAGCAGAGCCGGGACTAGCGGCAATGAGCAGTTCTTC

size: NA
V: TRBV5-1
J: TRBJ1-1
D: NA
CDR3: CASSLAASGAMNTEAFF
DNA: TGCGCCAGCAGCTTGGCCGCATCAGGGGCCATGAACACTGAAGCTTTCTTT

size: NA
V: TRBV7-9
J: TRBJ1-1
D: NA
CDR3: CASSLTGNTEAFF
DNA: TGTGCCAGCAGCTTAACGGGGAACACTGAAGCTTTCTTT

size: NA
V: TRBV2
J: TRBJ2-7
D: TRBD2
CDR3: CASSAERGYEQYF
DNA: TGTGCCAGCAGTGCTGAGCGGGGCTACGAGCAGTACTTC

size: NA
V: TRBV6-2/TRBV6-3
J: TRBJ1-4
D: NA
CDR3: CASSLGPTNEKLFF
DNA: TGTGCCAGCAGTTTGGGCCCAACTAATGAAAAACTGTTTTTT

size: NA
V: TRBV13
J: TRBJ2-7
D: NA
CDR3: CASSLPGREQYF
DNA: TGTGCCAGCAGCTTACCAGGGCGGGAGCAGTACTTC

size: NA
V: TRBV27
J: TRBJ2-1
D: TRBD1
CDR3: CASSLEHRGPYNEQFF
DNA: TGTGCCAGCAGTCTAGAACACAGGGGCCCATACAATGAGCAGTTCTTC

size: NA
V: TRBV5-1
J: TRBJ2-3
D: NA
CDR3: CASSLQGIQADTQYF
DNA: TGCGCCAGCAGCTTACAGGGAATCCAGGCAGATACGCAGTATTTT

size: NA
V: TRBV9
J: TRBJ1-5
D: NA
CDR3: CASSASRVGQPQHF
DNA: TGTGCCAGCAGCGCCAGCAGGGTCGGTCAGCCCCAGCATTTT

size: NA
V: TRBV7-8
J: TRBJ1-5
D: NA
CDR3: CASSPWTVSNQPQHF
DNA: TGTGCCAGCAGCCCGTGGACAGTTAGCAATCAGCCCCAGCATTTT

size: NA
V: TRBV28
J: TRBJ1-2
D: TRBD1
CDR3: CASSPDRASGYTF
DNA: TGTGCCAGCAGTCCGGACAGGGCGTCTGGCTACACCTTC

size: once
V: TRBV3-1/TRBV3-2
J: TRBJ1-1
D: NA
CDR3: CASSQVGRIEAFF
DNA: TGTGCCAGCAGCCAAGTGGGGCGGATTGAAGCTTTCTTT

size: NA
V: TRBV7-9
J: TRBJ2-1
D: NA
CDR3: CASSLRVTEQFF
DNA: TGTGCCAGCAGCTTACGCGTCACCGAGCAGTTCTTC

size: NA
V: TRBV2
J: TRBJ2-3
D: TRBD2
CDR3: CASRQLAGPPDTQYF
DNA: TGTGCCAGCAGGCAACTAGCGGGACCCCCAGATACGCAGTATTTT

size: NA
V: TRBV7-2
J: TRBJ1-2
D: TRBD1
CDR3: CASSPRQGADYGYTF
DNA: TGTGCCAGCAGCCCGCGACAGGGGGCGGACTATGGCTACACCTTC

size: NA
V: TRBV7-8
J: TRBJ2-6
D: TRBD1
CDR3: CASSLVGTGGRSGANVLTF
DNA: TGTGCCAGCAGCTTAGTAGGGACAGGGGGTCGCTCTGGGGCCAACGTCCTGACTTTC

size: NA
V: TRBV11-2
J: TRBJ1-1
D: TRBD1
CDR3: CASSSGQTNTEAFF
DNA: TGTGCCAGCAGCTCGGGACAGACGAACACTGAAGCTTTCTTT

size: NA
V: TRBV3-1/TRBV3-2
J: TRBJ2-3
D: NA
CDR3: CASSQGPVADTQYF
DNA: TGTGCCAGCAGCCAGGGGCCCGTCGCGGATACGCAGTATTTT

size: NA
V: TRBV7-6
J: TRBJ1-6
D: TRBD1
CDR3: CASSSTRTGSNSPLHF
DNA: TGTGCCAGCAGCTCTACCCGGACAGGGTCCAATTCACCCCTCCACTTT

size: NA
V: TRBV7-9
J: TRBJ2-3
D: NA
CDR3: CATDSGVGTDTQYF
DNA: TGTGCCACGGACTCCGGGGTTGGCACAGATACGCAGTATTTT

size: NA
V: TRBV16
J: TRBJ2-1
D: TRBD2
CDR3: CASSQTRGGSNEQFF
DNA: TGTGCCAGCAGCCAAACCCGGGGGGGGTCGAATGAGCAGTTCTTC

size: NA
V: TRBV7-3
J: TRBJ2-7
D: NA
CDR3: CASSLSAGRGYEQYF
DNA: TGTGCCAGCAGCTTATCGGCGGGACGCGGCTACGAGCAGTACTTC

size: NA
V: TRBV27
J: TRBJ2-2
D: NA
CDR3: CASSFRQPLELFF
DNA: TGTGCCAGCAGTTTCAGACAGCCTCTTGAGCTGTTTTTT

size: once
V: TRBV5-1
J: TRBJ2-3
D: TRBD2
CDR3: CASSAGVTTDTQYF
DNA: TGCGCCAGCAGTGCGGGAGTAACTACAGATACGCAGTATTTT

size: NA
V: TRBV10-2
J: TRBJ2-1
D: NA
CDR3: CASSEMERQFF
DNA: TGCGCCAGCAGTGAGATGGAGAGGCAGTTCTTC

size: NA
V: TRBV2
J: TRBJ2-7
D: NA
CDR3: CASSEGHGAYEQYF
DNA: TGTGCCAGCAGTGAGGGACATGGCGCCTACGAGCAGTACTTC

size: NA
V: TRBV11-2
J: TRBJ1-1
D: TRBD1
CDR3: CASSLVGGATEAFF
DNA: TGTGCCAGCAGCTTAGTAGGGGGCGCGACTGAAGCTTTCTTT

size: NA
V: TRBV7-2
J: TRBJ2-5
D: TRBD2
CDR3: CASSLVIAGQKETQYF
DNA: TGTGCCAGCAGCTTAGTAATAGCGGGACAAAAAGAGACCCAGTACTTC